This TCR beta chain was found in a study of blood T cell repertoires in COVID-19. Study-level background: COVID-19 samples from acute and convalescent phases originated in the United States, Italy and Spain. Sample material is recorded as cDNA or gDNA derived from T cells, B-cell-depleted T cells, or PBMCs.

CDR3 size: 19 residues. Per the germline V gene, CDR1 is SGHNT and CDR2 is YENEEA. V was clipped by 6 bases and J by 0 bases; unmatched bases: 17. Per the original data handling: Amplification with reference gene primers provided the estimates of nucleated cell counts. Profiled with immunoSEQ multiplex PCR; TCRdb holds only in-frame clones, not every one. The V and J calls and clone size are taken from that table; D and trimming were inferred from the DNA. The data show 53,000 or so clones, around 84% seen once. The source of this sequence is a man between 65 and 79 years old with active COVID-19. Sequencing was carried out using peripheral blood. The genes are TRBV11-3 and TRBJ2-3; 8 bases are a match to TRBD2. CDR3 nucleotides: TGTGCCAGCAGTTACCGGAAGAGCGGGGGCTTTTCTAGCACAGATACGCAGTATTTT. Protein: CASSYRKSGGFSSTDTQYF.